Each of the 12 T cell receptor beta chains below was sequenced from the same sample in a study of T cell responses to AZD1222 COVID-19 vaccine (dated by TCRdb to the early 2020s). Taken with the paper, the label for time point translates to: baseline before first vaccination. Library creation used the immunoSEQ multiplex PCR assay. The source is immuneACCESS, and TCRdb retained only in-frame sequences with V and J called. Part of the clones is not carried over; for the studies checked, unresolved V genes explain less than half of this, and the remainder is unexplained. The table for this sample lists about 110,000 clones; roughly 90% of them were counted only once. Of the sample, 1.5% to 2% is held by the ten largest clones. Sequenced here: peripheral blood, sampled on day 0 of AZD1222 vaccination. The receptors were gathered from an adult in good health.

The chain employs TRBV5-8 and TRBJ2-1, with D possibly matching TRBD2 (5 bases). Germline CDR1 SGHTS, CDR2 YDEGEE. The CDR3 is 15 amino acids. Trimming shortened V by 2 bases and J by 10 bases, and 19 bases separated the two germline ends. The chain's CDR3 is CASSFIVAGGPEQFF. CDR3 bases: TGTGCCAGCAGCTTCATTGTTGCAGGAGGCCCAGAGCAGTTCTTC.

The chain employs TRBV5-1 and TRBJ1-5; D gene uncertain. CDR3 length: 14 amino acids. Germline V gene lookup returns CDR1 SGHRS and CDR2 YFSETQ. Trimming shortened V by 0 bases and J by 5 bases, and 9 bases separated the two germline ends. This CDR3 is CASSLGTVDQPQHF. The CDR3 DNA reads TGCGCCAGCAGCTTGGGAACGGTCGATCAGCCCCAGCATTTT.

The CDR3 reads CASSLGSNYEQYF. The CDR3 nucleotides read TGCGCCAGCAGCTTGGGGTCTAACTACGAGCAGTACTTC. This sequence joins TRBV5-1 and TRBJ2-7; D uncertain. V lost 0 bases to trimming and J lost 3 bases, with 7 bases between them. This CDR3 is built from 13 residues. Germline V lookup: CDR1 SGHRS, CDR2 YFSETQ.

This chain links TRBV21-1 with TRBJ1-4; TRBD1 is the table's D call, not checked against the DNA. TRBV21-1 is tagged as a pseudogene. CDR3 size: 15 residues. The CDR3 coding sequence is TGTGCCAGCAGACAGGTCCGTGCAACTAATGAAAAACTGTTTTTT. Residues: CASRQVRATNEKLFF.

The genes are TRBV25-1 and TRBJ2-7; no definite D call. Germline CDR1 and CDR2: MGHDK and SYGVNS. Trimming cost V 7 bases and J 3 bases, with 7 bases left between them. CDR3 size: 11 residues. Here the CDR3 reads CASNFGYEQYF. The DNA for the CDR3 is TGTGCCAGCAACTTCGGCTACGAGCAGTACTTC.

V is TRBV12-3 or TRBV12-4 and J is TRBJ1-2, with D hard to call. This CDR3 contains 13 residues. Trimming cost V 1 base and J 8 bases, with 11 bases left between them. Here the CDR3 reads CASSLDSLGGYTF. The CDR3 coding sequence is TGTGCCAGCAGTTTAGACTCTCTGGGGGGCTACACCTTC.

The chain employs TRBV10-1 and TRBJ2-5, with 9 bases lining up with TRBD2. CDR3 size: 12 residues. The V gene end was trimmed by 8 bases and the J gene end by 5 bases; junction bases not matched to a gene: 3. Germline V gene sequence: CDR1 WNHNN, CDR2 SYGVQD (reference sequence). The CDR3 bases are TGCGCCAGCTCGGCGGGAGGGGAGACCCAGTACTTC. Its protein is CASSAGGETQYF.

This rearrangement joins TRBV7-6 to TRBJ2-7; a possible D gene is TRBD1 (6 bases). The CDR3 length is 15 residues. CDR1 is SGHVS, CDR2 FNYEAQ, per germline. Deletions cut 1 base from V and 0 bases from J, with 10 bases between. In DNA, the CDR3 is TGTGCCAGCAGCTTAGATGACAGGAGCTCCTACGAGCAGTACTTC. As protein: CASSLDDRSSYEQYF.

The V call is TRBV5-8, the J call TRBJ1-6; D remains ambiguous. The CDR3 covers 18 residues. Germline CDR1 and CDR2: SGHTS and YDEGEE. Trimming left V 4 bases short and J 0 bases short, with 17 bases between. The CDR3 DNA follows: TGTGCCAGCAGCCCTGGACCCCCGCTAAGCTCCTATAATTCACCCCTCCACTTT. It translates to CASSPGPPLSSYNSPLHF.

This chain joins TRBV2 and TRBJ2-2, with 8 bases fitting TRBD1. The J segment lost 5 bases and the V segment lost 7 bases, leaving 9 bases of the junction unmatched. The germline gives CDR1 SNHLY, CDR2 FYNNEI. The CDR3 loop spans 15 amino acids. The CDR3 loop reads CASTDQGARTGELFF. Here the CDR3 DNA reads TGTGCCAGCACCGACCAGGGGGCGCGGACCGGGGAGCTGTTTTTT.

This chain joins TRBV6-5 and TRBJ1-1; no firm D call. V was shortened by 7 bases and J by 2 bases, with 14 bases between the two germline ends. CDR3 length: 14 residues. Germline CDR1 is MNHEY and CDR2 is SVGAGI. The CDR3 reads CASIYGQYNTEAFF. DNA for the CDR3: TGTGCCAGCATCTATGGGCAGTATAACACTGAAGCTTTCTTT.

The chain joins TRBV10-3 to TRBJ2-3; 12 nucleotides line up with TRBD2. The V gene end was trimmed by 2 bases and the J gene end by 2 bases; junction bases not matched to a gene: 2. This CDR3 has 16 amino acids. In germline, CDR1 is ENHRY, CDR2 SYGVKD. The CDR3: CAISEASGRDTDTQYF. CDR3 in DNA: TGTGCCATCAGTGAGGCTAGCGGGAGGGACACAGATACGCAGTATTTT.